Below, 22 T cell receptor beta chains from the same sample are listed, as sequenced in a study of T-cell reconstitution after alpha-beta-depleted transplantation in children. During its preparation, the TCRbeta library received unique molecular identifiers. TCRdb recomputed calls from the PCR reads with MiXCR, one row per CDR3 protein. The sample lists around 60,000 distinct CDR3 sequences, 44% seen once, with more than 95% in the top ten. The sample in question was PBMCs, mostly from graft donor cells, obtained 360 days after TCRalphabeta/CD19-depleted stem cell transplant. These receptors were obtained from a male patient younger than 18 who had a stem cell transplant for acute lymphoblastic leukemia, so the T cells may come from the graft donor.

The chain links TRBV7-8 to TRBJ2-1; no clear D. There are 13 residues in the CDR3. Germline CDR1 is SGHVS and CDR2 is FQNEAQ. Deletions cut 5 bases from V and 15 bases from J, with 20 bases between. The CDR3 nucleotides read TGTGCCAGCAGCCCCACTGACGAACTCTCTCCGTTCTTC. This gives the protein CASSPTDELSPFF. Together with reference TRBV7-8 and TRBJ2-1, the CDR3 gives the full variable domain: GAGVSQSPRYKVAKRGQDVALRCDPISGHVSLFWYQQALGQGPEFLTYFQNEAQLDKSGLPSDRFFAERPEGSVSTLKIQRTQQEDSAVYLCASSPTDELSPFFGPGTRLTVL.

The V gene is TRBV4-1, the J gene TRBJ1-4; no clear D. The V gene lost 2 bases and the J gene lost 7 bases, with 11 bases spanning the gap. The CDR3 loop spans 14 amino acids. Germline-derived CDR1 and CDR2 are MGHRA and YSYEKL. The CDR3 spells CASSQIKLFEKLFF. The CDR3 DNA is TGCGCCAGCAGCCAAATTAAACTTTTTGAAAAACTGTTTTTT.

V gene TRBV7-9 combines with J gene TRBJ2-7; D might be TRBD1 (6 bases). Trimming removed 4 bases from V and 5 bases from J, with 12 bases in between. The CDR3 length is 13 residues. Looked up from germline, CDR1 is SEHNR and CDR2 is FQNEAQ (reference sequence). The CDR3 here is CASSSDRFNEQYF. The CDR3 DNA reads TGTGCCAGCAGCTCTGACAGGTTCAACGAGCAGTACTTC.

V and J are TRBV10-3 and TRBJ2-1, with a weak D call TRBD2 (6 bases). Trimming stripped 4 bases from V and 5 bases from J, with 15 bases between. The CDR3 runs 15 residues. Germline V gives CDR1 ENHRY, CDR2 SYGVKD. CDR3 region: CAISAWRDRDNEQFF. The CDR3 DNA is TGTGCCATCAGTGCCTGGCGGGATCGGGACAATGAGCAGTTCTTC.

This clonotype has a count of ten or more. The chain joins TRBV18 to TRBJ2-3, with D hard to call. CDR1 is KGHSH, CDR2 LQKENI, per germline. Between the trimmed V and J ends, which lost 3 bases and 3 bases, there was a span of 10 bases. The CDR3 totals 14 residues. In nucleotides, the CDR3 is TGTGCCAGCTCACCTTCGTGGGGTACAGATACGCAGTATTTT. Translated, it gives CASSPSWGTDTQYF.

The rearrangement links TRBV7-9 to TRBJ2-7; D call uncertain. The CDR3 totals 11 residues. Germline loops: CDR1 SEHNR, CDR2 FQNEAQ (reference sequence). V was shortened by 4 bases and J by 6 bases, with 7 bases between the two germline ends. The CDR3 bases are TGTGCCAGCAGCTCCACTTTCGAGCAGTACTTC. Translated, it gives CASSSTFEQYF.

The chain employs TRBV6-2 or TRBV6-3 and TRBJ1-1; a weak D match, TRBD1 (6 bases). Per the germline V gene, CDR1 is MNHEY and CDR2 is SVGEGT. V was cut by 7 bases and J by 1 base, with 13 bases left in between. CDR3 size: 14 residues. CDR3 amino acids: CASTEGGWNTEAFF. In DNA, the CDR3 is TGTGCCAGCACCGAGGGGGGGTGGAACACTGAAGCTTTCTTT.

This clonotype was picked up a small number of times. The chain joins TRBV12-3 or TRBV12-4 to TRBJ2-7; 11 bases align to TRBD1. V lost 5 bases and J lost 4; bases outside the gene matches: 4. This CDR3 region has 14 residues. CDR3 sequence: CASSTGTGGYEQYF. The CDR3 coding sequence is TGTGCCAGCAGTACCGGGACAGGGGGTTACGAGCAGTACTTC.

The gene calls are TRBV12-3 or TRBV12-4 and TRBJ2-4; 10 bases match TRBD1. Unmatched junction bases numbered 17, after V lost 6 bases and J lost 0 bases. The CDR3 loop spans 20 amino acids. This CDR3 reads CASSSTGQGRFPLAKNIQYF. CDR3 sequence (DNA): TGTGCCAGCAGCTCAACGGGACAGGGGAGATTTCCTCTAGCCAAAAACATTCAGTACTTC.

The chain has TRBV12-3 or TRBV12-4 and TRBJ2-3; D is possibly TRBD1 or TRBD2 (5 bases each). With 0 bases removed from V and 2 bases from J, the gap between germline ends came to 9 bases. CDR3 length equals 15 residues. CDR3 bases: TGTGCCAGCAGTTTAGCAGGGGACGCCACAGATACGCAGTATTTT. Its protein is CASSLAGDATDTQYF.

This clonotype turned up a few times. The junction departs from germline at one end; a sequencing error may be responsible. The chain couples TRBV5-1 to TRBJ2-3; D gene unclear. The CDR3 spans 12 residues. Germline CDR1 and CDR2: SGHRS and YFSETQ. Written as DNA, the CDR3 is TGTGCCAGCAGCTTGGGGTCAGATACGCAGTATTTT. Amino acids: CASSLGSDTQYF.

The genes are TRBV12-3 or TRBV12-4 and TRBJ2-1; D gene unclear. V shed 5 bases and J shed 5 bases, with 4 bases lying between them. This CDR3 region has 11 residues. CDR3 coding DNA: TGTGCCAGCAGTCACAACAATGAGCAGTTCTTC. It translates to CASSHNNEQFF.

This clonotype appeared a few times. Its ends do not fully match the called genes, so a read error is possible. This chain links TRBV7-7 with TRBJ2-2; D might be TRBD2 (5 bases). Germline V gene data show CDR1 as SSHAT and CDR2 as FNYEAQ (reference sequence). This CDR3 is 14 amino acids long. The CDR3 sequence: CASRPGLITGELFF. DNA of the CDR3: TGTGCTAGCAGACCAGGACTGATCACCGGGGAGCTGTTTTTT.

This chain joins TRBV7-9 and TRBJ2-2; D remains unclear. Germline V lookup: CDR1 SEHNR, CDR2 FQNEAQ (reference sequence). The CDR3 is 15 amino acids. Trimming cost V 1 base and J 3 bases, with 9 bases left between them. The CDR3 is CASSLVSAYTGELFF. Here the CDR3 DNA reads TGTGCCAGCAGCTTAGTCTCGGCTTACACCGGGGAGCTGTTTTTT.

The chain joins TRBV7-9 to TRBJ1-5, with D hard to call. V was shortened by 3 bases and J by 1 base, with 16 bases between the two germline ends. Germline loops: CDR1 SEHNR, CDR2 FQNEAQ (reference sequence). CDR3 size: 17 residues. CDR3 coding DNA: TGTGCCAGCAGCTTGGCGGACCTGGGGATAAGCAATCAGCCCCAGCATTTT. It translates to CASSLADLGISNQPQHF.

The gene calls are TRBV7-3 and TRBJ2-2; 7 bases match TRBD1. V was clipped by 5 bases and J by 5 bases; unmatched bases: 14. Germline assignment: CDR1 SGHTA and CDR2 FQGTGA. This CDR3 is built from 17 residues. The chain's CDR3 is CASSPNSGQWSTGELFF. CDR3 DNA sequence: TGTGCCAGCAGCCCCAACTCGGGACAGTGGAGTACCGGGGAGCTGTTTTTT.

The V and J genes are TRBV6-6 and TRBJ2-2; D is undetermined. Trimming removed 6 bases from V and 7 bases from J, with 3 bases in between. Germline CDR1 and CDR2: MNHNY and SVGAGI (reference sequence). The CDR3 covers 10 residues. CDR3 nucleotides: TGTGCCAGCAGCCGCGGGGAGCTGTTTTTT. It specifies CASSRGELFF.

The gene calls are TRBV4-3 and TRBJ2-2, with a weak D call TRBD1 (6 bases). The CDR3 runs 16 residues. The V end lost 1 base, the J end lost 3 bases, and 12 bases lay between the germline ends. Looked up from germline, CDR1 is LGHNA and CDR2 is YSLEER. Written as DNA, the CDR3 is TGCGCCAGCAGCCAAGGAACAGGGTTTGACACCGGGGAGCTGTTTTTT. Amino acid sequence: CASSQGTGFDTGELFF.

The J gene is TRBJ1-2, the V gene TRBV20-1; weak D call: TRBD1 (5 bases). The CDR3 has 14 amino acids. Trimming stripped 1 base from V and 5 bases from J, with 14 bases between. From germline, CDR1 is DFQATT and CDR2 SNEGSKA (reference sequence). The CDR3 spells CSARVDTGRYGYTF. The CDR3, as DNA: TGCAGTGCTAGAGTAGATACAGGACGGTATGGCTACACCTTC.

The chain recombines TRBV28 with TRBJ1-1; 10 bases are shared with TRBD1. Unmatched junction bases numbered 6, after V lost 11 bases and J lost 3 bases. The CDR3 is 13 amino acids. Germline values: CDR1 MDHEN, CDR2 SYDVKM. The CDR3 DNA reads TGTGCCGCCTGGGACAGGGGCCACACTGAAGCTTTCTTT. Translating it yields CAAWDRGHTEAFF.

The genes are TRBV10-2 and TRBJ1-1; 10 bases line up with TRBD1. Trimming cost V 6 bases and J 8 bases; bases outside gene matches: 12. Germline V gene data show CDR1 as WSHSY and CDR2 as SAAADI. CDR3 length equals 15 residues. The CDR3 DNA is TGCGCCAGCAGACGCCGGGACAGGGGAACCGAAGAAGCTTTCTTT. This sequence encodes CASRRRDRGTEEAFF.

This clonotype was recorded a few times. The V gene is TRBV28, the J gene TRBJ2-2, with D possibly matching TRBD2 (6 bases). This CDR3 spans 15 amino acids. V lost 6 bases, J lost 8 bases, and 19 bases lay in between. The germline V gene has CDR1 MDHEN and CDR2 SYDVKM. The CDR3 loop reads CASSPPSGTLGELFF. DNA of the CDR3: TGTGCCAGCAGCCCTCCAAGTGGGACTTTAGGGGAGCTGTTTTTT.